The 29 T cell receptor beta chains below come from one sample, sequenced in a study of OX40 agonist ivuxolimab in advanced cancers. TCRdb's copy holds only in-frame clones and misses some; the assay was immunoSEQ multiplex PCR. There are 22,000 or so clones in the sample; nearly 80% occur only once, and about a sixth lies in the top ten. This sample comprised CD4+ or CD8+ T cells sorted from blood, obtained in a trial of the OX40 agonist ivuxolimab. These receptors all stem from an adult with an advanced solid tumor such as melanoma, head and neck, liver or kidney cancer.

This rearrangement joins TRBV14 to TRBJ1-6, with no clear D. Trimming removed 0 bases at V and 9 bases at J, with 9 bases between. This CDR3 spans 14 amino acids. Germline V gives CDR1 SGHDN, CDR2 FVKESK. CDR3 sequence: CASSQELKISPLHF. The CDR3 region has the DNA TGTGCCAGCAGCCAAGAACTTAAGATTTCACCCCTCCACTTT.

The V and J genes are TRBV19 and TRBJ2-7; no reliable D call. V was pared by 6 bases and J by 3 bases, with 12 bases between. This CDR3 spans 13 amino acids. The V gene's germline CDR1 is LNHDA and CDR2 SQIVND (reference sequence). In DNA, the CDR3 is TGTGCCAGTAGCCCAAACGGCCTCTACGAGCAGTACTTC. Encoded protein: CASSPNGLYEQYF.

The V and J genes are TRBV9 and TRBJ1-1, with D tentatively TRBD1 (5 bases). Germline V CDR1 and CDR2: SGDLS, YYNGEE. Deletions cut 0 bases from V and 1 base from J, with 7 bases between. The CDR3 has 14 amino acids. In DNA, the CDR3 is TGTGCCAGCAGCGTAGTAGGACAGAACACTGAAGCTTTCTTT. Translated: CASSVVGQNTEAFF.

The rearrangement uses TRBV6-6 and TRBJ1-1; no reliable D call. The CDR3 loop spans 13 amino acids. Germline V gene sequence: CDR1 MNHNY, CDR2 SVGAGI (reference sequence). V gave up 11 bases and J gave up 0 bases, with 13 bases separating them. CDR3 protein: CAGRTSMNTEAFF. In DNA form, the CDR3 reads TGTGCCGGACGGACGTCAATGAACACTGAAGCTTTCTTT.

The chain joins TRBV11-2 to TRBJ2-5; tentatively, D is TRBD1 or TRBD2 (5 bases each). CDR1 SGHAT and CDR2 FQNNGV come from the germline V gene. Trimming stripped 6 bases from V and 1 base from J, with 12 bases between. This CDR3 contains 14 residues. The CDR3 bases are TGTGCCAGCAGTTGGGGACCCATCCAAGAGACCCAGTACTTC. This codes for CASSWGPIQETQYF.

The chain combines TRBV5-5 with TRBJ2-3, with 9 nucleotides matching TRBD2. V lost 6 bases and J lost 2; bases outside the gene matches: 13. CDR1 and CDR2 (germline): SGHKS, YYEKEE (reference sequence). The CDR3 runs 17 residues. CDR3 loop: CASTQGEREVLTDTQYF. For the CDR3, the DNA is TGTGCCAGCACCCAAGGGGAGCGGGAGGTTCTCACAGATACGCAGTATTTT.

This clone occurred once. This rearrangement joins TRBV6-6 to TRBJ2-7; D is undetermined. From germline, CDR1 is MNHNY and CDR2 SVGAGI (reference sequence). V lost 3 bases to trimming and J lost 7 bases, with 13 bases between them. The CDR3 loop spans 13 amino acids. The CDR3 region has the DNA TGTGCCAGCAGTTATGGCGGCCGCTCGGAGCAGTACTTC. This sequence encodes CASSYGGRSEQYF.

This chain connects TRBV9 to TRBJ2-2; D is unclear. Trimming removed 3 bases at V and 0 bases at J, with 0 bases between. The length of the CDR3 is 12 residues. The germline CDR1 and CDR2 sequences are SGDLS and YYNGEE. The CDR3 reads CASSANTGELFF. The DNA for the CDR3 is TGTGCCAGCAGCGCGAACACCGGGGAGCTGTTTTTT. Filled out from reference TRBV9 and TRBJ2-2, the complete variable domain reads DSGVTQTPKHLITATGQRVTLRCSPRSGDLSVYWYQQSLDQGLQFLIQYYNGEERAKGNILERFSAQQFPDLHSELNLSSLELGDSALYFCASSANTGELFFGEGSRLTVL.

The chain couples TRBV5-8 to TRBJ1-1, with 7 nucleotides matching TRBD1. V shed 3 bases and J 7 bases; nucleotides not matched to a gene: 6. This CDR3 is 13 amino acids long. The germline V gene has CDR1 SGHTS and CDR2 YDEGEE. The CDR3 reads CASSSDRAVEAFF. CDR3 DNA: TGTGCCAGCAGCTCAGACAGGGCTGTTGAAGCTTTCTTT.

A few counts support this clone. J is TRBJ2-1 and V is TRBV19; D is perhaps TRBD2 (7 bases). Per the germline V gene, CDR1 is LNHDA and CDR2 is SQIVND (reference sequence). Trimming took 7 bases from V and 3 from J, leaving 13 bases between them. CDR3 size: 14 residues. The CDR3 reads CASTEGGDYNEQFF. As DNA, the CDR3 is TGTGCCAGTACCGAGGGGGGGGACTACAATGAGCAGTTCTTC.

J is TRBJ2-2 and V is TRBV11-2; maybe TRBD1 (5 bases). The CDR3 is 13 amino acids. Between the trimmed V and J ends, which lost 1 base and 6 bases, there was a span of 6 bases. Germline V CDR1 and CDR2: SGHAT, FQNNGV. CDR3 amino acids: CASSLGGPGELFF. The CDR3 DNA is TGTGCCAGCAGCTTAGGGGGCCCCGGGGAGCTGTTTTTT.

On this clone: One end of the junction does not line up with germline, which may come from a read error. V is TRBV28 and J is TRBJ2-2, with D tentatively TRBD2 (6 bases). Germline CDR1 MDHEN, CDR2 SYDVKM. The CDR3 spans 15 residues. The CDR3 sequence is CASSSLAANTGELFF. In DNA form, the CDR3 reads TGTGCCAGCAGTTCCTTAGCGGCGAATACCGGGGAGCTGTTTTTT.

The CDR3 sequence: CASSAPNPPDGYTF. The CDR3 bases are TGTGCCAGCAGCGCACCGAATCCGCCGGACGGCTACACCTTC. This sequence joins TRBV7-9 and TRBJ1-2; D not resolved. Trimming removed 5 bases from V and 8 bases from J, with 18 bases in between. This CDR3 is 14 amino acids long. Germline CDR1 reads SEHNR; CDR2 reads FQNEAQ (reference sequence).

The chain recombines TRBV6-1 with TRBJ1-6; 7 bases map to TRBD1. Germline V gene sequence: CDR1 MNHNS, CDR2 SASEGT. CDR3 length: 16 residues. J gave up 3 bases and V 4 bases, and 6 bases lay outside the gene matches. This CDR3 reads CASSGQGTDYNSPLHF. The CDR3 nucleotides are TGTGCCAGCAGTGGCCAGGGGACAGACTATAATTCACCCCTCCACTTT.

This chain links TRBV25-1 with TRBJ2-5, with D uncertain. The germline gives CDR1 MGHDK, CDR2 SYGVNS. V was clipped by 4 bases and J by 5 bases, with 5 bases between them. The CDR3 runs 11 residues. The chain's CDR3 is CASSVKETQYF. In DNA, the CDR3 is TGTGCCAGCAGTGTTAAGGAGACCCAGTACTTC.

This clone has more than one count but fewer than ten. V is TRBV25-1 and J is TRBJ1-5; D not certain. Germline V gene lookup returns CDR1 MGHDK and CDR2 SYGVNS. Trimming cost V 8 bases and J 10 bases, with 12 bases left between them. There are 11 residues in the CDR3. CDR3: CASGPRGPQHF. In nucleotides, the CDR3 is TGTGCCAGCGGACCGAGAGGTCCCCAGCATTTT.

V usage is TRBV5-1 and J usage is TRBJ2-1; D not certain. Trimming removed 0 bases at V and 8 bases at J, with 12 bases between. The CDR3 consists of 14 residues. Germline V gene lookup returns CDR1 SGHRS and CDR2 YFSETQ. The CDR3 loop is CASSLGSAAHEQFF. DNA for the CDR3: TGCGCCAGCAGCTTGGGTTCCGCGGCTCATGAGCAGTTCTTC.

The chain has TRBV7-6 and TRBJ1-2, with TRBD1 matching over 8 bases. CDR1 and CDR2 (germline): SGHVS, FNYEAQ. Germline trimming cut 1 base from V and 5 bases from J; bases unmatched to any gene: 6. This CDR3 spans 15 amino acids. CDR3 nucleotides: TGTGCCAGCAGCTTAGGGACAGGGCTCCTATATGGCTACACCTTC. Residues: CASSLGTGLLYGYTF.

This sequence joins TRBV30 and TRBJ2-3, with 10 positions matching TRBD2. Germline V CDR1 and CDR2: GTSNPN, SVGIG (reference sequence). The CDR3 contains 16 residues. V shed 0 bases and J 6 bases; nucleotides not matched to a gene: 9. The CDR3 is CAWSVLSGGVGDTQYF. For the CDR3, the DNA is TGTGCCTGGAGTGTACTGAGCGGGGGGGTCGGGGATACGCAGTATTTT.

This clone turned up a few times. The rearrangement links TRBV11-2 to TRBJ1-1, with a possible D match to TRBD1 (5 bases). CDR3 length equals 13 residues. The V and J ends lost 5 bases and 8 bases respectively, with 15 bases between them. The germline V gene encodes CDR1 SGHAT and CDR2 FQNNGV. CDR3 in DNA: TGTGCCAGCAGCCCCCCCGGGACCCAAGAAGCTTTCTTT. Residues: CASSPPGTQEAFF.

This clone has only a few counts. The gene calls are TRBV30 and TRBJ2-6; 8 nucleotides align to TRBD1. With 3 bases clipped from V and 2 bases from J, the junction kept 18 bases outside the gene matches. This CDR3 contains 20 residues. CDR1 is GTSNPN, CDR2 SVGIG, per germline (reference sequence). CDR3 bases: TGTGCCTGGAGGCTCTTAGGTAGGGACAGGATTGATGCTGGGGCCAACGTCCTGACTTTC. It codes for CAWRLLGRDRIDAGANVLTF. The variable domain in full, completed from reference TRBV30 and TRBJ2-6, reads SQTIHQWPATLVQPVGSPLSLECTVEGTSNPNLYWYRQAAGRGLQLLFYSVGIGQISSEVPQNLSASRPQDRQFILSSKKLLLSDSGFYLCAWRLLGRDRIDAGANVLTFGAGSRLTVL.

This clone has more than one count but fewer than ten. This chain uses TRBV4-1 with TRBJ2-5, with 7 bases matching TRBD2. Germline assignment: CDR1 MGHRA and CDR2 YSYEKL. With 1 base clipped from V and 5 bases from J, the junction kept 13 bases outside the gene matches. This CDR3 region has 17 residues. The CDR3 protein is CASSQGSGGDRGETQYF. The CDR3 DNA sequence: TGCGCCAGCAGCCAAGGGAGTGGGGGGGACCGTGGGGAGACCCAGTACTTC.

V usage is TRBV7-6 and J usage is TRBJ2-7, with 10 bases matching TRBD2. The CDR3 sequence is 16 residues long. V shed 1 base and J 2 bases; nucleotides not matched to a gene: 5. Germline CDR1 reads SGHVS; CDR2 reads FNYEAQ. In nucleotides, the CDR3 is TGTGCCAGCAGCTTAGGGGCTAGCGGGGGTACCTACGAGCAGTACTTC. It encodes CASSLGASGGTYEQYF.

The V gene is TRBV9, the J gene TRBJ1-5, with D hard to call. The length of the CDR3 is 13 residues. V lost 0 bases to trimming and J lost 5 bases, with 6 bases between them. CDR1 and CDR2 (germline): SGDLS, YYNGEE. DNA of the CDR3: TGTGCCAGCAGCGTAGAGGTTGATCAGCCCCAGCATTTT. This gives the protein CASSVEVDQPQHF.

This chain connects TRBV11-1 to TRBJ1-6; D not resolved. CDR3 length: 13 amino acids. Per the germline V gene, CDR1 is SGHAT and CDR2 is FQDESV (reference sequence). Trimming removed 5 bases from V and 8 bases from J, with 10 bases in between. CDR3 nucleotide sequence: TGTGCCAGCAGCCCCTACACGGATTCACCCCTCCACTTT. Protein: CASSPYTDSPLHF.

The rearrangement joins TRBV9 to TRBJ1-3; no clear D gene. This CDR3 has 14 residues. Trimming shortened V by 4 bases and J by 0 bases, and 8 bases separated the two germline ends. Germline-derived CDR1 and CDR2 are SGDLS and YYNGEE. CDR3 DNA sequence: TGTGCCAGCAGCTATTGGCCCTCTGGAAACACCATATATTTT. As protein: CASSYWPSGNTIYF.

In its sample, this clone was seen once. The chain combines TRBV6-5 with TRBJ1-5; no clear D. Germline assignment: CDR1 MNHEY and CDR2 SVGAGI. With 0 bases removed from V and 4 bases from J, the gap between germline ends came to 7 bases. The CDR3 spans 14 residues. The CDR3 coding sequence is TGTGCCAGCAGTTACTCGTCACAGAATCAGCCCCAGCATTTT. Its translation: CASSYSSQNQPQHF.

The rearrangement links TRBV6-5 to TRBJ2-7, with a weak D call TRBD1 (6 bases). Trimming cost V 6 bases and J 1 base, with 10 bases left between them. Germline lookup yields CDR1 MNHEY and CDR2 SVGAGI. The CDR3 totals 13 residues. The CDR3 nucleotides are TGTGCCAGCAGCCCCAGGGGATCCTACGAGCAGTACTTC. This gives the protein CASSPRGSYEQYF.

The table lists this clone with a count of one. V is TRBV27 and J is TRBJ2-1; TRBD1 aligns across 9 bases. CDR1 and CDR2 (germline): MNHEY, SMNVEV (reference sequence). The CDR3 contains 18 residues. J gave up 5 bases and V 4 bases, and 15 bases lay outside the gene matches. CDR3 DNA sequence: TGTGCCAGCAGTTCTCTAACAGGGGGCCTAATTTTTAACAATGAGCAGTTCTTC. It is translated as CASSSLTGGLIFNNEQFF.